This TCR beta chain is from a study of blood T cell repertoires in COVID-19. Study background: Researchers got acute and convalescent COVID-19 samples from the United States, Italy and Spain. T cells, B-cell-depleted T cells, or PBMCs supplied cDNA or gDNA.

After removal of 6 bases from V and 7 bases from J, the junction contained 5 bases not matched to a gene. Germline CDR1 is SGHTA and CDR2 is FQGNSA. The CDR3 consists of 14 residues. Authors' processing steps: Amplified reference gene primers provided the basis for estimating nucleated cell counts. Sequenced by immunoSEQ multiplex PCR; TCRdb stores in-frame clones only, minus some. V, J and clone size are those of that table, while D and trimming were read from the DNA. The sample records over 120,000 clones, around 73% being singletons. This TCR derives from a woman in her forties or fifties with active or convalescent COVID-19. Sequences were obtained from peripheral blood. The rearrangement links TRBV7-2 to TRBJ1-4; 10 nucleotides agree with TRBD1. The CDR3 nucleotides read TGTGCCAGCAGTTCCGGGACAGGGGTTGAAAAACTGTTTTTT. Translation: CASSSGTGVEKLFF.